The T cell receptor (beta chain) described here comes from a study of lymphopenia after photon versus proton radiotherapy. The CDR3 spans 16 residues. CDR1 is SGHRS and CDR2 is YFSETQ in the germline V gene. With V trimmed by 0 bases and J by 5 bases, 10 bases remained unmatched. As regards this clone: Its antigen is currently unknown.

TCRdb's table, derived via immunoSEQ multiplex PCR, lists solely in-frame clones and lacks some. The data hold 15,000 to 20,000 clones, with roughly 82% observed a single time. Study-wide points: Photon-treated patients lost naive T cells and TCR diversity; proton-treated stayed stable. Post-nadir diversity loss with photons came from oligoclonal expansion, particularly CD8+ Temra cells. Larger post-nadir TCR diversity loss correlated inversely with survival in deceased patients.

V and J are TRBV5-1 and TRBJ2-7; 8 nucleotides line up with TRBD1. This specimen consisted of peripheral blood, obtained from a patient treated with proton-based radiotherapy. This TCR was recovered from a man between 65 and 79 years old with pancreatic cancer. Written as DNA, the CDR3 is TGCGCCAGCAGCTTGGAAATGTCAGGGGGCAGGGACGAGCAGTACTTC. This encodes CASSLEMSGGRDEQYF.